These 25 T cell receptor beta chains were sequenced from one sample in a study of blood T cells in healthy people across ages. Through a sample-barcoded 5' primer and a J-beta primer mix, a second PCR was run for about 6 to 11 cycles. From the 5' RACE reads, TCRdb called clonotypes with MiXCR, one entry per CDR3 protein. The repertoire has about 1,600,000 distinct CDR3 sequences, 42% of them found once; the top ten carry under 8%. The specimen sequenced was blood. The receptor source for this set is a woman aged 18-29 years in good health.

The CDR3 spells CASSIGTGGVVGYEQYF. In nucleotides, the CDR3 is TGCGCCAGCAGCATCGGGACGGGTGGGGTTGTGGGCTACGAGCAGTACTTC. The V call is TRBV5-1, the J call TRBJ2-5; perhaps D is TRBD1 or TRBD2 (5 bases each). The end of the DNA aligns better with TRBJ2-7, so the J call may be wrong. CDR1 and CDR2 (germline): SGHRS, YFSETQ. The CDR3 is 17 amino acids.

CDR3 loop: CAISNKAGSSYNEQFF. The CDR3 DNA sequence: TGTGCCATCAGTAATAAAGCGGGGAGCTCCTACAATGAGCAGTTCTTC. V and J are TRBV10-3 and TRBJ2-1; 7 bases align to TRBD2. Trimming removed 5 bases from V and 0 bases from J; junction bases left unmatched: 7. Germline values: CDR1 ENHRY, CDR2 SYGVKD. This CDR3 region has 16 residues.

The chain has TRBV2 and TRBJ2-1; 8 nucleotides agree with TRBD2. Germline CDR1 reads SNHLY; CDR2 reads FYNNEI. The CDR3 has 16 residues. V was clipped by 6 bases and J by 6 bases; unmatched bases: 13. The CDR3 sequence: CASRAGWLAGINEQFF. The CDR3 bases are TGTGCCAGCAGAGCCGGTTGGCTAGCGGGTATCAATGAGCAGTTCTTC.

This clonotype was picked up a small number of times. This chain connects TRBV6-1 to TRBJ2-7, with D unresolved. Trimming stripped 8 bases from V and 1 base from J, with 18 bases between. The germline V gene has CDR1 MNHNS and CDR2 SASEGT. The CDR3 has 15 residues. The CDR3 coding sequence is TGTGCCAGCTTTTGTAGGCCAAGGTGGTCCTACGAGCAGTACTTC. Its translation is CASFCRPRWSYEQYF.

The chain joins TRBV10-3 to TRBJ1-1; TRBD1 agrees at 9 bases. V trimming: 4 bases; J trimming: 5 bases; junction bases outside the gene matches: 8. This CDR3 region has 15 residues. CDR1 and CDR2 from the germline V gene are ENHRY and SYGVKD. In DNA form, the CDR3 reads TGTGCCATCAGTGCGCGACAGGGGGTCGGGACTGAAGCTTTCTTT. As protein: CAISARQGVGTEAFF.

The rearrangement uses TRBV7-2 and TRBJ1-6; 9 bases agree with TRBD1. Trimming removed 2 bases from V and 10 bases from J; junction bases left unmatched: 9. This CDR3 has 16 amino acids. The germline CDR1 and CDR2 sequences are SGHTA and FQGNSA. The CDR3 here is CASSLLKGTGQSPLHF. The CDR3 DNA reads TGTGCCAGCAGCTTACTAAAGGGGACAGGGCAATCACCCCTCCACTTT.

CDR3 nucleotide sequence: TGTGCCAGCAGCGCCGGGTCAAAGACTGAAGCTTTCTTT. This translates into CASSAGSKTEAFF. J is TRBJ1-1 and V is TRBV9, with no clear D. V lost 3 bases to trimming and J lost 5 bases, with 11 bases between them. The CDR3 sequence is 13 residues long. Per germline, CDR1 SGDLS and CDR2 YYNGEE.

This chain joins TRBV11-2 and TRBJ2-1; TRBD2 aligns across 8 bases. The J call may be mistaken, given a closer DNA end match to TRBJ2-7. This CDR3 has 17 amino acids. Germline-derived CDR1 and CDR2 are SGHAT and FQNNGV. CDR3 loop: CASSRRGGKSSYNEQYF. In DNA, the CDR3 is TGTGCCAGCAGCCGTCGGGGGGGTAAGAGCTCCTACAATGAGCAGTACTTC.

CDR3 sequence (DNA): TGTGCCAGCAGCCGGCTAGGACAGGCCGCCAAAAACATTCAGTACTTC. This gives the protein CASSRLGQAAKNIQYF. The gene calls are TRBV6-5 and TRBJ2-4; 7 positions agree with TRBD1. Per germline, CDR1 MNHEY and CDR2 SVGAGI. V trimming: 6 bases; J trimming: 1 base; junction bases outside the gene matches: 9. The CDR3 is made up of 16 amino acids.

The chain has TRBV20-1 and TRBJ2-4, with D possibly matching TRBD2 (6 bases). The CDR3 runs to 19 residues. V was trimmed by 0 bases and J by 0 bases, leaving 21 bases between them. Looked up from germline, CDR1 is DFQATT and CDR2 is SNEGSKA (reference sequence). CDR3 nucleotides: TGCAGTGCTAGAGATCATTTGTTTAGCGGAACCTTAGCCAAAAACATTCAGTACTTC. It codes for CSARDHLFSGTLAKNIQYF.

The V call is TRBV6-5, the J call TRBJ2-1, with D possibly being TRBD1 (6 bases). The CDR3 is 14 residues long. V was cut by 0 bases and J by 9 bases, with 12 bases left in between. Germline V lookup: CDR1 MNHEY, CDR2 SVGAGI. The CDR3 spells CASSYSGRGSEQFF. The CDR3 DNA reads as TGTGCCAGCAGTTACTCGGGCAGGGGTAGTGAGCAGTTCTTC.

As DNA, the CDR3 is TGCGCCAGCAGCCAAGATCCTGGGACCCTGGCTCTCTCGGGGCAGTACTTC. Its translation: CASSQDPGTLALSGQYF. The genes are TRBV4-1 and TRBJ2-7, with D perhaps assigned TRBD1 or TRBD2 (5 bases each). Germline CDR1 is MGHRA and CDR2 is YSYEKL. V was trimmed by 0 bases and J by 9 bases, leaving 24 bases between them. The CDR3 has 17 residues.

This clonotype was observed a few times. In DNA form, the CDR3 reads TGTGCCAGCAAGGGACACGCAAGGAATGAGCAGTTCTTC. This codes for CASKGHARNEQFF. V usage is TRBV21-1 and J usage is TRBJ2-1; the table's D call, TRBD1, was not checked against the DNA. TRBV21-1 is assigned pseudogene status. This CDR3 contains 13 residues.

The J gene is TRBJ2-3, the V gene TRBV9; the D call may be TRBD1 or TRBD2 (5 bases each). The CDR3 runs 19 residues. The V gene's germline CDR1 is SGDLS and CDR2 YYNGEE. Deletions cut 3 bases from V and 1 base from J, with 24 bases between. CDR3 amino acids: CASSAPSGLAEGRTDTQYF. CDR3 sequence (DNA): TGTGCCAGCAGCGCCCCATCAGGACTGGCCGAGGGGCGCACAGATACGCAGTATTTT.

The J gene is TRBJ1-1, the V gene TRBV20-1; D uncertain. CDR3 length: 11 residues. Trimming removed 0 bases at V and 11 bases at J, with 10 bases between. Germline V gene data show CDR1 as DFQATT and CDR2 as SNEGSKA (reference sequence). The CDR3 sequence: CSARDSNLAFF. DNA of the CDR3: TGCAGTGCTAGAGACTCAAACTTGGCTTTCTTT.

The CDR3 region is CASSVGDLGYEQYF. The CDR3 DNA sequence: TGTGCCAGCAGCGTAGGGGACCTGGGCTACGAGCAGTACTTC. This chain joins TRBV9 and TRBJ2-7; D may be TRBD1 or TRBD2 (5 bases each). The CDR3 sequence is 14 residues long. CDR1 SGDLS and CDR2 YYNGEE come from the germline V gene. V shed 0 bases and J shed 3 bases, with 10 bases lying between them.

This sequence joins TRBV10-2 and TRBJ2-4; D possibly matches TRBD1 or TRBD2 (6 bases each). TRBJ2-7 explains the end of the DNA better; the J call may be wrong. Per the germline V gene, CDR1 is WSHSY and CDR2 is SAAADI. The CDR3 totals 14 residues. CDR3 protein: CASTGASGLYEQYF. The CDR3 DNA reads as TGCGCCAGCACGGGGGCATCAGGGCTCTACGAGCAGTACTTC.

The count of this clonotype is one. The rearrangement joins TRBV29-1 to TRBJ1-1; TRBD1 aligns across 8 bases. Trimming removed 4 bases from V and 4 bases from J; junction bases left unmatched: 8. This CDR3 has 14 residues. The V gene's germline CDR1 is SQVTM and CDR2 ANQGSEA. The chain's CDR3 is CSVVREQGGTEAFF. The CDR3 DNA reads as TGCAGCGTTGTCCGAGAACAGGGGGGCACTGAAGCTTTCTTT.

This clonotype was seen more than once but under ten times. V usage is TRBV11-2 and J usage is TRBJ2-7; D gene ambiguous. V lost 2 bases to trimming and J lost 0 bases, with 8 bases between them. CDR1 and CDR2 from the germline V gene are SGHAT and FQNNGV. This CDR3 has 14 amino acids. The CDR3 sequence: CASSLSADSYEQYF. In DNA form, the CDR3 reads TGTGCCAGCAGCTTATCGGCGGACTCCTACGAGCAGTACTTC. The full variable domain, with the rest looked up from reference TRBV11-2 and TRBJ2-7, is EAGVAQSPRYKIIEKRQSVAFWCNPISGHATLYWYQQILGQGPKLLIQFQNNGVVDDSQLPKDRFSAERLKGVDSTLKIQPAKLEDSAVYLCASSLSADSYEQYFGPGTRLTVT.

The V call is TRBV29-1, the J call TRBJ2-5; TRBD1 agrees at 9 bases. This CDR3 contains 11 residues. From germline, CDR1 is SQVTM and CDR2 ANQGSEA. V lost 7 bases to trimming and J lost 5 bases; unmatched junction nucleotides: 2. CDR3 in amino acids: CSGQGGETQYF. The DNA of the CDR3 is TGCAGCGGACAGGGGGGGGAGACCCAGTACTTC. Full variable domain (remainder filled in from reference TRBV29-1 and TRBJ2-5): SAVISQKPSRDICQRGTSLTIQCQVDSQVTMMFWYRQQPGQSLTLIATANQGSEATYESGFVIDKFPISRPNLTFSTLTVSNMSPEDSSIYLCSGQGGETQYFGPGTRLLVL.

There are a few counts of this clonotype. The V and J genes are TRBV25-1 and TRBJ2-6; D may be TRBD1 (6 bases). This CDR3 has 16 residues. V was shortened by 4 bases and J by 1 base, with 11 bases between the two germline ends. Germline-derived CDR1 and CDR2 are MGHDK and SYGVNS. The CDR3 sequence: CASSGRQGSGANVLTF. The CDR3 bases are TGTGCCAGCAGTGGGAGGCAGGGGTCTGGGGCCAACGTCCTGACTTTC. The whole variable domain, remainder taken from reference TRBV25-1 and TRBJ2-6, is EADIYQTPRYLVIGTGKKITLECSQTMGHDKMYWYQQDPGMELHLIHYSYGVNSTEKGDLSSESTVSRIRTEHFPLTLESARPSHTSQYLCASSGRQGSGANVLTFGAGSRLTVL.

There are many counts of this clonotype. The J gene is TRBJ1-2, the V gene TRBV10-3; 8 positions agree with TRBD1. The CDR3 loop spans 14 amino acids. Unmatched junction bases numbered 5, after V lost 0 bases and J lost 8 bases. The germline V gene has CDR1 ENHRY and CDR2 SYGVKD. The CDR3: CAISESDRAVGYTF. As DNA, the CDR3 is TGTGCCATCAGTGAGTCGGACAGGGCGGTCGGCTACACCTTC.

This clonotype was detected a few times. The chain uses TRBV12-3 or TRBV12-4 and TRBJ1-2; 7 bases fit TRBD1. The V segment lost 7 bases and the J segment 3 bases; nucleotides outside the gene matches: 5. There are 13 residues in the CDR3. The CDR3 loop reads CASIRQGDYGYTF. CDR3 in DNA: TGTGCCAGCATACGACAGGGTGACTATGGCTACACCTTC.

The rearrangement uses TRBV11-2 and TRBJ1-2; D might be TRBD1 (6 bases). Trimming cost V 5 bases and J 2 bases, with 18 bases left between them. The CDR3 extends over 16 amino acids. Germline lookup yields CDR1 SGHAT and CDR2 FQNNGV. The CDR3 region is CASSLPKDSENYGYTF. In nucleotides, the CDR3 is TGTGCCAGCAGCCTTCCCAAGGACAGCGAAAACTATGGCTACACCTTC.

The chain recombines TRBV29-1 with TRBJ1-1, with a weak D call TRBD1 (5 bases). The germline gives CDR1 SQVTM, CDR2 ANQGSEA. The germline V and J ends were trimmed by 7 bases and 0 bases, with 15 bases remaining between them. The CDR3 is 14 residues long. The CDR3 sequence is CSGRGVGLNTEAFF. CDR3 bases: TGCAGCGGACGCGGAGTGGGGCTGAACACTGAAGCTTTCTTT.